The entry below gives a single TCR beta chain sequence along with its context. Antigen unknown. This CDR3 spans 15 amino acids. Trimming shortened V by 1 base and J by 0 bases, and 11 bases separated the two germline ends. Germline loops: CDR1 SQVTM, CDR2 ANQGSEA. This entry is derived from a study of shared clonotypes between healthy human individuals. Clones were sequenced by immunoSEQ multiplex PCR, and TCRdb holds only the in-frame ones, with some missing. This sample has 2 million to 2.5 million clones, with roughly 96% found just once. The study, taken as a whole, reports: Sequencing depth was expected to influence donor clonotype sharing.

The origin of this receptor is a man between 18 and 29 years old in good health. Specimen: naive CD4+ T cells sorted from blood. Subset in this sample: CD45RA+ positively selected. This chain uses TRBV29-1 with TRBJ2-3; maybe TRBD2 (6 bases). CDR3 sequence: CSVEGGRDSTDTQYF. The DNA for the CDR3 is TGCAGCGTTGAAGGAGGGCGGGACAGCACAGATACGCAGTATTTT.